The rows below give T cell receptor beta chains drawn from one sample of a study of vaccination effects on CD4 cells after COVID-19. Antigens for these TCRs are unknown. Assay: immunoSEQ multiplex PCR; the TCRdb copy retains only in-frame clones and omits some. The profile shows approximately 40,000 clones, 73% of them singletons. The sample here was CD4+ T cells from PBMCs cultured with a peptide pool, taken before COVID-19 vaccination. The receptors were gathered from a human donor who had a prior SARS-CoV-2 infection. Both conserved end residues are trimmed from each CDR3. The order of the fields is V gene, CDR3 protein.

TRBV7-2,ASSSLVGQGTYEQY
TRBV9,ASSPTSGTTSETQY
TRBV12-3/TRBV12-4,ASSLGSSTEAF
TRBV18,ASSPQGAVSPLH
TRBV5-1,ASSLGRQAGAYGYT
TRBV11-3,ASRRGQGLEQY
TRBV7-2,ASSLAFGISYNEQF
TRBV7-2,ASSLDRQGRGPQH
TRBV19,ASSIRRRGGYNEQF
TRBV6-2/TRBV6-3,ASSYNADTQY
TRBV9,ASSGTGNYSPLH
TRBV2,ASRRTLGAYEQY
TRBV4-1,ASSQEGDGEQF